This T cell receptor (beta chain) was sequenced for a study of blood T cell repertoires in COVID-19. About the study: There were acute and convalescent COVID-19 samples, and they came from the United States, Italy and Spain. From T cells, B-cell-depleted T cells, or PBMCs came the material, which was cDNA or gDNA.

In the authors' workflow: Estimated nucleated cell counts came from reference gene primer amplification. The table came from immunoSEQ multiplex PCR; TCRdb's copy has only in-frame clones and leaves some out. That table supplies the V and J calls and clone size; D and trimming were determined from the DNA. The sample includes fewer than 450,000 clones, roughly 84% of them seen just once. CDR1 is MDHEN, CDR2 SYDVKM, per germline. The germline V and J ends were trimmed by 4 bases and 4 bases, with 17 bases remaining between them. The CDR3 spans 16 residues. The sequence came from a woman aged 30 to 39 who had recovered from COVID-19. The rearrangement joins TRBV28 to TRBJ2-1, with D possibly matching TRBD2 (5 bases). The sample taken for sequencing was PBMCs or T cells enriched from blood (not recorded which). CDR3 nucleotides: TGTGCCAGCAGTTCCGGCGCAGCGGCCAATTACAATGAGCAGTTCTTC. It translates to CASSSGAAANYNEQFF.